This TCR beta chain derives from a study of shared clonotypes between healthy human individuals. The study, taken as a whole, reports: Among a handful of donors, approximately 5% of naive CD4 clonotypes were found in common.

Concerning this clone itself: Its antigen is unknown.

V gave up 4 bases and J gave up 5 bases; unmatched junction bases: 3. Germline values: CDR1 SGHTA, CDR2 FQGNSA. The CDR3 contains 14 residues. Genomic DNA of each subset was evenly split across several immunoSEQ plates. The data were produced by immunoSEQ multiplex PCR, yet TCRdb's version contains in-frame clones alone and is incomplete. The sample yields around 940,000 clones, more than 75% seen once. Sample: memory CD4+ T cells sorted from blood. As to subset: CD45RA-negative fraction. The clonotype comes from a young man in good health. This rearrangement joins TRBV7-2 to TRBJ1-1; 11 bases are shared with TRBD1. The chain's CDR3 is CASSWDRGITEAFF. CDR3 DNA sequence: TGTGCCAGCAGCTGGGACAGGGGGATAACTGAAGCTTTCTTT.